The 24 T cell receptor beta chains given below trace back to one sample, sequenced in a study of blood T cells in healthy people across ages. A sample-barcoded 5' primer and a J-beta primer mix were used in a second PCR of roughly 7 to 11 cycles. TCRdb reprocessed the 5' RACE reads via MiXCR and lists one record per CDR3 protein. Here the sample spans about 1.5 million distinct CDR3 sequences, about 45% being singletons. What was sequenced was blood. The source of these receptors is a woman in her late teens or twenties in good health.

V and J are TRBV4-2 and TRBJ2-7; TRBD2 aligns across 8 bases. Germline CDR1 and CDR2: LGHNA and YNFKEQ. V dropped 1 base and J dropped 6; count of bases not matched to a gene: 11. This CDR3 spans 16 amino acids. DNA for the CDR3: TGTGCCAGCAGCCAAGTCCGACCGGGACTAGAGCTCGAGCAGTACTTC. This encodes CASSQVRPGLELEQYF.

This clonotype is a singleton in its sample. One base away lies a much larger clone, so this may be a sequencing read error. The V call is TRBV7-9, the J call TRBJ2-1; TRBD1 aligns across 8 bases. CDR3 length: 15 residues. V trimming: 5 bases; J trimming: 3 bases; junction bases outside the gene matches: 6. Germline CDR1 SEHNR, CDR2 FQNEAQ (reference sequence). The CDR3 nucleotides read TGTGCCAGCAGCCTGGGACAGGAGTTCTACAATGAGCAGTTCTTC. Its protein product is CASSLGQEFYNEQFF. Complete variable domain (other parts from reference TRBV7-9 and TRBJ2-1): DTGVSQNPRHKITKRGQNVTFRCDPISEHNRLYWYRQTLGQGPEFLTYFQNEAQLEKSRLLSDRFSAERPKGSFSTLEIQRTEQGDSAMYLCASSLGQEFYNEQFFGPGTRLTVL.

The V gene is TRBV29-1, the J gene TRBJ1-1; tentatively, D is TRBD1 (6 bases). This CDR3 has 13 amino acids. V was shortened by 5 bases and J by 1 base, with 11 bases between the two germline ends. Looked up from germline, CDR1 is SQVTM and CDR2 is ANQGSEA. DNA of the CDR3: TGCAGCGTTCTGCGGGACAAGAACACTGAAGCTTTCTTT. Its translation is CSVLRDKNTEAFF.

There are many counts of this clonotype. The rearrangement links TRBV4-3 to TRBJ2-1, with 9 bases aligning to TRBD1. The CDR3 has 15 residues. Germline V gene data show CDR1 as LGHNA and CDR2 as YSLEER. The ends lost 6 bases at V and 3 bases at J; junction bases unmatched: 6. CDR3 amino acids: CASRTDRGFYNEQFF. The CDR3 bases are TGCGCCAGCAGGACCGACAGGGGGTTCTACAATGAGCAGTTCTTC.

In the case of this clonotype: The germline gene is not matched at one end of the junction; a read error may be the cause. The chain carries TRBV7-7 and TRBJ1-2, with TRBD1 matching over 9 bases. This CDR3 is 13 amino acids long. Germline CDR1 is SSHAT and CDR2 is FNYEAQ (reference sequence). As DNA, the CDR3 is TGTGCTAGCAGCTTAGTGGACAGGGGAAGCTACACCTTC. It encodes CASSLVDRGSYTF.

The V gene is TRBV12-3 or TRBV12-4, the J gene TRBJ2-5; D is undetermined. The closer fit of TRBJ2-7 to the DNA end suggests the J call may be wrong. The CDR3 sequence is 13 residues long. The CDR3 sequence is CASSKGGRDEQYF. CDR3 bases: TGTGCCAGCAGTAAGGGTGGTCGGGACGAGCAGTACTTC.

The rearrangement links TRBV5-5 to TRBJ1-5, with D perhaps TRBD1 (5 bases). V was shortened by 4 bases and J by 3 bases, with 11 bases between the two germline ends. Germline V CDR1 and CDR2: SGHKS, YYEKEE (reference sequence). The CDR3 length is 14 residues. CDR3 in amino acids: CASSPGDDNQPQHF. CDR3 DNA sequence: TGTGCCAGCAGCCCGGGGGACGACAATCAGCCCCAGCATTTT.

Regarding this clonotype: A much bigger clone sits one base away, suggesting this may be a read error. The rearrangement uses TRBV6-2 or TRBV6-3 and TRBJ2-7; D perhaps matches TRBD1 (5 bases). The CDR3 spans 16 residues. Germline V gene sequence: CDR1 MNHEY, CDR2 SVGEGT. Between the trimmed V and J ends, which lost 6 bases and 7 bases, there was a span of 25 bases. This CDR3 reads CASSLRLQGLGNEQYF. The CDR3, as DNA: TGTGCCAGCAGCTTACGGCTCCAGGGTCTCGGCAATGAGCAGTACTTC.

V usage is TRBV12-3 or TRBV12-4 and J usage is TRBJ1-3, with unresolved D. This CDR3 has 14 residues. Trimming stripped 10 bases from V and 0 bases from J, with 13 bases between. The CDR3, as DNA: TGTGCCATCGACTCAGACTACTCTGGAAACACCATATATTTT. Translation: CAIDSDYSGNTIYF.

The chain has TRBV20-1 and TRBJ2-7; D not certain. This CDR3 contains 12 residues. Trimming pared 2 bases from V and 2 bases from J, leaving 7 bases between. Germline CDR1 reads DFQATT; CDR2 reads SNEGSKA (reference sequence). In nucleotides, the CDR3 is TGCAGTGCTAGATCCAGGACCTACGAGCAGTACTTC. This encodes CSARSRTYEQYF.

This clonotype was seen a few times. DNA of the CDR3: TGTGCCAGCACCTCCGGGACTAGCGGGACTAATGAGCAGTTCTTC. The encoded protein is CASTSGTSGTNEQFF. V gene TRBV6-1 combines with J gene TRBJ2-1; 13 positions agree with TRBD2. The CDR3 spans 15 residues. In germline, CDR1 is MNHNS, CDR2 SASEGT. V dropped 7 bases and J dropped 7; count of bases not matched to a gene: 7.

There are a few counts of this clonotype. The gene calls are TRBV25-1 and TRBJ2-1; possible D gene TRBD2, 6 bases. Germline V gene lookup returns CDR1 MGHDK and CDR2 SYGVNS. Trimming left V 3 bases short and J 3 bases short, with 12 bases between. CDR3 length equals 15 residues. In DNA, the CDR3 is TGTGCCAGCAGTGACCTTAGCGGTGGCTACAATGAGCAGTTCTTC. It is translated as CASSDLSGGYNEQFF.

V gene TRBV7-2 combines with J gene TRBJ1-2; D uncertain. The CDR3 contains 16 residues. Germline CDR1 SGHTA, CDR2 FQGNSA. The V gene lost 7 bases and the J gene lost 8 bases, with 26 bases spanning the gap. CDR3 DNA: TGTGCCAGCATCCCCGCCCCTCGCGACACTATGGGCGGCTACACCTTC. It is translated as CASIPAPRDTMGGYTF.

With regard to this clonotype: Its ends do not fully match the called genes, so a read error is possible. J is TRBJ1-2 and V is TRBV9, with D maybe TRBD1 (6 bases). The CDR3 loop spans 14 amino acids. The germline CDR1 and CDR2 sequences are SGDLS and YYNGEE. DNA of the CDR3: TGTGCCAGCAGCACCGACTCGGGGGCGCGGGGCTACACCTTT. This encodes CASSTDSGARGYTF. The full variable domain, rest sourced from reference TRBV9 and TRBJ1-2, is DSGVTQTPKHLITATGQRVTLRCSPRSGDLSVYWYQQSLDQGLQFLIQYYNGEERAKGNILERFSAQQFPDLHSELNLSSLELGDSALYFCASSTDSGARGYTFGSGTRLTVV.

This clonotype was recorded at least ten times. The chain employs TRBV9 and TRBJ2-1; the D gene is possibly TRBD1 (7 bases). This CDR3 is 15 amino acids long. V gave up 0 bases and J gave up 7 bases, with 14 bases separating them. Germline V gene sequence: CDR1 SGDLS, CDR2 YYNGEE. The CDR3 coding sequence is TGTGCCAGCAGCGTAGTCCAGGGGGAGGTTAATGAGCAGTTCTTC. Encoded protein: CASSVVQGEVNEQFF.

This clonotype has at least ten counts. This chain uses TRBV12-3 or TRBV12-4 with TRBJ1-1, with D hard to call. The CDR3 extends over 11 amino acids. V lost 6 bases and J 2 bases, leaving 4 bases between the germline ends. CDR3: CASRDNTEAFF. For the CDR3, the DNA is TGTGCCAGCAGAGATAACACTGAAGCTTTCTTT.

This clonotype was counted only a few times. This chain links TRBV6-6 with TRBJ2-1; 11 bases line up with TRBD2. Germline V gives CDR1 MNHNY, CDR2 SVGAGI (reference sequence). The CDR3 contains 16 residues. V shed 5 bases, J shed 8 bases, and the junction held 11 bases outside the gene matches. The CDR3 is CASSNFLAGGSHEQFF. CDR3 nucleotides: TGTGCCAGCAGTAACTTTCTAGCGGGAGGCTCCCATGAGCAGTTCTTC.

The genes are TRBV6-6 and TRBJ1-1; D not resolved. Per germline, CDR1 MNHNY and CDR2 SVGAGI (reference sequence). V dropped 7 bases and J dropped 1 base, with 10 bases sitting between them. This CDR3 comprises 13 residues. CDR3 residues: CASTVLGNTEAFF. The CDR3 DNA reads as TGTGCCAGCACCGTTTTGGGGAACACTGAAGCTTTCTTT.

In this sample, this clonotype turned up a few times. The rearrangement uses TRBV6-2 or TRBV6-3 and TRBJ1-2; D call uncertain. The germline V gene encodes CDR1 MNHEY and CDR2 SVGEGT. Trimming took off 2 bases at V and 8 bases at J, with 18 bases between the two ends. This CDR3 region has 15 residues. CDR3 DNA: TGTGCCAGCAGTTACGGTGGCAGCTATGCGGGAGGCTACACCTTC. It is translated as CASSYGGSYAGGYTF.

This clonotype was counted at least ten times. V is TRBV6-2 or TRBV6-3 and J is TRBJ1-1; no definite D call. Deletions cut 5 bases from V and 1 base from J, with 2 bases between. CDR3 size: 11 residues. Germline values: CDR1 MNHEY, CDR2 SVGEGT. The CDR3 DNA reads TGTGCCAGCAGTGAGAACACTGAAGCTTTCTTT. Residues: CASSENTEAFF.

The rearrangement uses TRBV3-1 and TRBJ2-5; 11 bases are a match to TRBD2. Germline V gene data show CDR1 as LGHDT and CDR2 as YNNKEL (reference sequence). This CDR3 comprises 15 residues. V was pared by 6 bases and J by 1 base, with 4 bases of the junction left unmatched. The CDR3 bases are TGTGCCAGCAGACTACTAGCGGGAGCCCAAGAGACCCAGTACTTC. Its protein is CASRLLAGAQETQYF.

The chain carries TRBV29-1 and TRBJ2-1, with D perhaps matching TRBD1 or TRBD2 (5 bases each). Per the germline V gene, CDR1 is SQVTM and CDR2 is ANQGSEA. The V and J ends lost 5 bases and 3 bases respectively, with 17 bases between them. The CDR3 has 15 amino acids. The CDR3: CSVMPGTTHYNEQFF. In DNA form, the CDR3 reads TGCAGCGTTATGCCCGGGACGACCCACTACAATGAGCAGTTCTTC.

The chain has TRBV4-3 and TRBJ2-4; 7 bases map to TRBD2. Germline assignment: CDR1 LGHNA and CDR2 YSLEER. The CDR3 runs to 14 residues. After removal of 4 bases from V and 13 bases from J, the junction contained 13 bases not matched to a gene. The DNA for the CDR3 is TGCGCCAGCAGCCTAGGGACTACCTACAATGAGCAGTACTTC. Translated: CASSLGTTYNEQYF.

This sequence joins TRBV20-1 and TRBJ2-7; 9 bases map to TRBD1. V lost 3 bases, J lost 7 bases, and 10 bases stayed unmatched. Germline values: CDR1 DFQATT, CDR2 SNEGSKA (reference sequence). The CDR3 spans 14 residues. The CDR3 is CSASLQGARNEQYF. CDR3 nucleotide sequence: TGCAGTGCTAGTCTACAGGGGGCGCGAAATGAGCAGTACTTC.